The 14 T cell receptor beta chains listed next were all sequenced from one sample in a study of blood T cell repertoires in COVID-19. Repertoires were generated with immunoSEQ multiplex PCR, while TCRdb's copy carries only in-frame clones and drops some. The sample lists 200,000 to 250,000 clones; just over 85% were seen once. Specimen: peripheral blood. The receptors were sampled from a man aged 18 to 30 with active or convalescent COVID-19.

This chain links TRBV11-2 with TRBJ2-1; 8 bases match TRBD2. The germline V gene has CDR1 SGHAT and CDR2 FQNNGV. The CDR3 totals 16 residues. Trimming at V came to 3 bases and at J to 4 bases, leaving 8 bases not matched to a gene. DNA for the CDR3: TGTGCCAGCAGCTTTTTTAGCGGGACGACTTACAATGAGCAGTTCTTC. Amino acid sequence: CASSFFSGTTYNEQFF.

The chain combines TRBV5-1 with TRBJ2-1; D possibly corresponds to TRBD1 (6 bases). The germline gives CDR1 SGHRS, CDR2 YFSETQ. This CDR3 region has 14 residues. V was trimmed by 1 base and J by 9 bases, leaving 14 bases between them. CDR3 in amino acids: CASSLQWGPGEQFF. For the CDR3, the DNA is TGCGCCAGCAGCTTGCAATGGGGGCCCGGTGAGCAGTTCTTC. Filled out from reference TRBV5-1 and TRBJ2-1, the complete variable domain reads KAGVTQTPRYLIKTRGQQVTLSCSPISGHRSVSWYQQTPGQGLQFLFEYFSETQRNKGNFPGRFSGRQFSNSRSEMNVSTLELGDSALYLCASSLQWGPGEQFFGPGTRLTVL.

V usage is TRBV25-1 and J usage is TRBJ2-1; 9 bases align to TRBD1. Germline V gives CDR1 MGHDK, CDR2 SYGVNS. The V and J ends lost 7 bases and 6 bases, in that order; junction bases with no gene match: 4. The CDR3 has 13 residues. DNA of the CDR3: TGTGCCAGCACGGGACAGGGTGCCAATGAGCAGTTCTTC. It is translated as CASTGQGANEQFF. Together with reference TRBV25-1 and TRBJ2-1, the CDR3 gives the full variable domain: EADIYQTPRYLVIGTGKKITLECSQTMGHDKMYWYQQDPGMELHLIHYSYGVNSTEKGDLSSESTVSRIRTEHFPLTLESARPSHTSQYLCASTGQGANEQFFGPGTRLTVL.

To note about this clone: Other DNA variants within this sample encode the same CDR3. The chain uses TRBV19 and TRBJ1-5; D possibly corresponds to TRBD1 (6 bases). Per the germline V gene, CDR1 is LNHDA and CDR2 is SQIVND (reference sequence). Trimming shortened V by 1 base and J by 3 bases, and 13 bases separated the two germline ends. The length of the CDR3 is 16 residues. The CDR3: CASSIVWTADNQPQHF. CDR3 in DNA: TGTGCCAGTAGTATAGTTTGGACAGCGGACAATCAGCCCCAGCATTTT.

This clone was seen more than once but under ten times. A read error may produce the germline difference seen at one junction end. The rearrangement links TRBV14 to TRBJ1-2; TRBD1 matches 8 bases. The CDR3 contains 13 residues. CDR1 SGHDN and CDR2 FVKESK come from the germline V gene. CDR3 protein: CASSNRDRYQLAF. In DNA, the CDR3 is TGTGCCAGCAGCAACCGGGACAGGTACCAGCTTGCCTTC.

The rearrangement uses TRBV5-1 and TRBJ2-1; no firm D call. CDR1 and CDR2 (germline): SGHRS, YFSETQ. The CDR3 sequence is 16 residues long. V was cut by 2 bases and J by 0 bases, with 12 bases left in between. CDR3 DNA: TGCGCCAGCAGCTTCCTGGGCCAGAGCTCCTACAATGAGCAGTTCTTC. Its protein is CASSFLGQSSYNEQFF.

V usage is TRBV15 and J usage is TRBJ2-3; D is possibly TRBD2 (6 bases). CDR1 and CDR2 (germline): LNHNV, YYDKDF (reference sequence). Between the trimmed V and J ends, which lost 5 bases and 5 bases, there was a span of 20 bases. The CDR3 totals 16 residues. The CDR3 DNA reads TGTGCCACCAGCGGCAGGGCGGGGAGCGGCAAAGATACGCAGTATTTT. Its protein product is CATSGRAGSGKDTQYF.

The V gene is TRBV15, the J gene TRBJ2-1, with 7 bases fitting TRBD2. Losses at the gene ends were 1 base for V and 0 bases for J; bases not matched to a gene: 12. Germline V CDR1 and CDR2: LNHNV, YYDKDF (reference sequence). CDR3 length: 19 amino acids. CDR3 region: CATSRAGGTLGSSYNEQFF. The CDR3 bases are TGTGCCACCAGCAGAGCGGGAGGTACCCTTGGTAGCTCCTACAATGAGCAGTTCTTC.

The chain's CDR3 is CASSRLEGLNTEAFF. CDR3 in DNA: TGCGCCAGCAGCCGTCTAGAGGGTTTGAACACTGAAGCTTTCTTT. This sequence joins TRBV5-1 and TRBJ1-1; D remains unclear. V lost 4 bases, J lost 0 bases, and 13 bases lay in between. Germline-derived CDR1 and CDR2 are SGHRS and YFSETQ. The CDR3 is made up of 15 amino acids. Using reference TRBV5-1 and TRBJ1-1 for the parts outside the CDR3, the full variable domain is KAGVTQTPRYLIKTRGQQVTLSCSPISGHRSVSWYQQTPGQGLQFLFEYFSETQRNKGNFPGRFSGRQFSNSRSEMNVSTLELGDSALYLCASSRLEGLNTEAFFGQGTRLTVV.

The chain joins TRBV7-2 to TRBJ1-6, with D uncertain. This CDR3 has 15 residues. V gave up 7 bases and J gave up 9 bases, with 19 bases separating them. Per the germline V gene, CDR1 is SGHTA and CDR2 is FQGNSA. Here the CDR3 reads CASTERALVGSPLHF. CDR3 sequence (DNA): TGTGCCAGCACCGAGCGGGCCCTTGTTGGTTCACCCCTCCACTTT.

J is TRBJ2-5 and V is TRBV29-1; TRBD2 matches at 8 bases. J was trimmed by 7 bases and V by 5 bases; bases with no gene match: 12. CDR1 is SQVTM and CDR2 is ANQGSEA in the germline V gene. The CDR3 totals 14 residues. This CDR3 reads CSVRREALAGTQYF. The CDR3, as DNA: TGCAGCGTTAGGCGGGAGGCCCTGGCCGGGACCCAGTACTTC.

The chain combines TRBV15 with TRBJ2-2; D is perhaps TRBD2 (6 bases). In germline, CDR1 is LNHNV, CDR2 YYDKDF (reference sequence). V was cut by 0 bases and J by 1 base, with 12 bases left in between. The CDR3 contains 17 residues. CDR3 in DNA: TGTGCCACCAGCAGAGATTCGGAGGGAGGGAACACCGGGGAGCTGTTTTTT. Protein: CATSRDSEGGNTGELFF.

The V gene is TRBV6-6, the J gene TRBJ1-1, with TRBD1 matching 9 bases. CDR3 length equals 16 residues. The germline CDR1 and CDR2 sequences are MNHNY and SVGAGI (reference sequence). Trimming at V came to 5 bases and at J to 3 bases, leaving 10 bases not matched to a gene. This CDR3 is CASSPRQGVVDTEAFF. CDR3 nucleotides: TGTGCCAGCAGTCCGAGACAGGGGGTGGTGGACACTGAAGCTTTCTTT.

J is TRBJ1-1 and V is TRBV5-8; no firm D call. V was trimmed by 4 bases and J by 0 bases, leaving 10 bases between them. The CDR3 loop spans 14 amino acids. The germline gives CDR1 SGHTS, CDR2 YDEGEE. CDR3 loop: CASSPSPMNTEAFF. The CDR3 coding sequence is TGTGCCAGCAGCCCAAGCCCGATGAACACTGAAGCTTTCTTT. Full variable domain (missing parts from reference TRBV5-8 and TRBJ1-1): EAGVTQSPTHLIKTRGQQATLRCSPISGHTSVYWYQQALGLGLQFLLWYDEGEERNRGNFPPRFSGRQFPNYSSELNVNALELEDSALYLCASSPSPMNTEAFFGQGTRLTVV.